These T cell receptor beta chains were read from a single sample in a study of CD8+CD57+ T cells in acquired aplastic anemia. MiXCR, applied by TCRdb to the reads, yields one record per CDR3 protein. The sample has under 250,000 distinct CDR3 sequences, 34% seen once. Specimen: sorted CD4+, CD8+, or CD8+CD57+ T cells (not recorded which) from PBMCs. The receptors shown here come from a human donor in good health, serving as a control. CDR3s include the opening cysteine and the closing phenylalanine or tryptophan. The order of the fields is clone size, V gene, J gene, D gene, CDR3 protein, CDR3 DNA. D genes are given only for firm matches. Expanded clones are given a class, and other clones once, few, many or no size at all.

many	TRBV10-3	TRBJ2-1	TRBD2	CAISEGREFGEQFF	TGTGCCATCAGTGAAGGGCGGGAGTTTGGTGAGCAGTTCTTC
many	TRBV2	TRBJ2-5	.	CASSVGDTIQETQYF	TGTGCCAGCAGTGTAGGGGACACTATCCAAGAGACCCAGTACTTC
.	TRBV29-1	TRBJ2-6	TRBD1	CSVEDWQGAGGANVLTF	TGCAGCGTTGAAGATTGGCAGGGGGCGGGGGGGGCCAACGTCCTGACTTTC
.	TRBV4-3	TRBJ2-5	.	CASSQLGPHLKGETQYF	TGCGCCAGCAGCCAACTCGGGCCACACCTAAAGGGAGAGACCCAGTACTTC
once	TRBV6-1	TRBJ2-5	TRBD2	CASRPSGGAKETQYF	TGTGCCAGCAGACCTAGCGGGGGGGCCAAGGAGACCCAGTACTTC
many	TRBV4-1	TRBJ2-7	.	CASSQLGVSEQYF	TGCGCCAGCAGCCAACTCGGGGTATCCGAGCAGTACTTC
many	TRBV12-3/TRBV12-4	TRBJ2-1	.	CASQLSVEQFF	TGTGCCAGCCAACTCTCGGTTGAGCAGTTCTTC
.	TRBV6-6	TRBJ1-1	.	CASSYSLDRGKAFF	TGTGCCAGCAGTTACTCCCTTGACAGAGGGAAAGCTTTCTTT
.	TRBV15	TRBJ1-1	.	CAASRDVGGAAEAFF	TGTGCCGCCAGCAGAGATGTTGGGGGGGCCGCTGAAGCTTTCTTT
.	TRBV7-7	TRBJ2-5	TRBD1	CASSQGTGQETQYF	TGTGCTAGCAGCCAAGGGACAGGACAAGAGACCCAGTACTTC
.	TRBV19	TRBJ1-5	TRBD1	CASGITGEGQPQHF	TGTGCCAGTGGTATCACAGGGGAGGGACAGCCCCAGCATTTT
many	TRBV2	TRBJ2-5	.	CASSDPGGGGRETQYF	TGTGCCAGCAGTGACCCAGGAGGAGGGGGTAGGGAGACCCAGTACTTC
.	TRBV12-3/TRBV12-4	TRBJ1-2	TRBD1	CASSLQGFGHTF	TGTGCCAGCAGTCTACAGGGGTTTGGCCACACCTTC
once	TRBV12-3/TRBV12-4	TRBJ2-1	TRBD2	CASGRPGTSAEQFF	TGTGCCAGCGGCCGACCCGGGACTAGCGCTGAGCAGTTCTTC
.	TRBV5-1	TRBJ1-4	.	CASNSGEWATNEKLFF	TGCGCCAGCAACTCCGGGGAATGGGCAACTAATGAAAAACTGTTTTTT
.	TRBV5-4	TRBJ1-1	.	CASSLYVENTEAFF	TGTGCCAGCAGCTTATATGTAGAGAACACTGAAGCTTTCTTT
many	TRBV11-3	TRBJ2-7	.	CASSYDPGQQQYF	TGTGCCAGCAGCTACGATCCGGGACAACAGCAGTACTTC
many	TRBV13	TRBJ1-2	TRBD1	CASSSGTGTLTGYTF	TGTGCCAGCAGCTCCGGGACAGGCACTTTGACTGGCTACACCTTC
few	TRBV5-6	TRBJ1-2	.	CASLRGTSNYGYTF	TGTGCCAGTCTGAGAGGCACCTCTAACTATGGCTACACCTTC
.	TRBV3-1	TRBJ2-3	.	CASSHPGARTDTQYF	TGTGCCAGCAGCCACCCGGGGGCCCGCACAGATACGCAGTATTTT
few	TRBV29-1	TRBJ2-5	.	CSVGGLETQYF	TGCAGCGTTGGCGGGTTAGAGACCCAGTACTTC
.	TRBV12-3/TRBV12-4	TRBJ1-1	.	CASSLEWSTEAFF	TGTGCCAGCAGTTTAGAGTGGAGCACTGAAGCTTTCTTT
many	TRBV6-1	TRBJ1-2	.	CASSPERAGGYGYTF	TGTGCCAGCAGCCCGGAACGGGCGGGGGGCTATGGCTACACCTTC
few	TRBV6-1	TRBJ1-1	.	CASSETRTTEAFF	TGTGCCAGCAGTGAAACAAGGACCACTGAAGCTTTCTTT
.	TRBV15	TRBJ2-7	.	CATSRHTGRRAYEQYF	TGTGCCACCAGCAGACATACCGGGCGGCGGGCCTACGAGCAGTACTTC